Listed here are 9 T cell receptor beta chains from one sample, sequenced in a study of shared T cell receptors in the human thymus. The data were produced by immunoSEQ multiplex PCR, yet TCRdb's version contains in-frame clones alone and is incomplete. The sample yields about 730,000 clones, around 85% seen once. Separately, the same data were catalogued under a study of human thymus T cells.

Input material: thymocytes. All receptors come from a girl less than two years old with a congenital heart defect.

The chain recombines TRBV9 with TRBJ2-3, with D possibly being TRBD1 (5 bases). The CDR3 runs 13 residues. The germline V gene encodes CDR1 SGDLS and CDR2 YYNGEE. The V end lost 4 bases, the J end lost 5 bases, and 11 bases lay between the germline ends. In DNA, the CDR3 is TGTGCCAGCAGCCACTATAGGGGAGATACGCAGTATTTT. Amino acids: CASSHYRGDTQYF.

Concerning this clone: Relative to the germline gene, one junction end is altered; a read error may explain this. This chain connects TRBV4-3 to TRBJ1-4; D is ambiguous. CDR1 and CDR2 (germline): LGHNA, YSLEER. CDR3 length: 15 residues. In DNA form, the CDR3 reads TGCGCCAGCAGCCAAGGATCCCGGACTAAAGAAAAACTGTTTTTT. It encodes CASSQGSRTKEKLFF.

The CDR3 DNA is TGTGCCAGCAGCGGGACTATCGTATCCTACGAGCAGTACTTC. Its protein product is CASSGTIVSYEQYF. The chain couples TRBV7-2 to TRBJ2-7; the match to TRBD2 covers 7 bases. The germline CDR1 and CDR2 sequences are SGHTA and FQGNSA. J gave up 1 base and V 5 bases, and 5 bases lay outside the gene matches. The length of the CDR3 is 14 residues.

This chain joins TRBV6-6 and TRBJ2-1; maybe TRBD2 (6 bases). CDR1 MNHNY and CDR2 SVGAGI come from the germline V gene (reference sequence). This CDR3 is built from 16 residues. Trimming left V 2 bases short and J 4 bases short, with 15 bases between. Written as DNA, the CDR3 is TGTGCCAGCAGTTACGTTCGGGGGTTTAGGTACAATGAGCAGTTCTTC. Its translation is CASSYVRGFRYNEQFF.

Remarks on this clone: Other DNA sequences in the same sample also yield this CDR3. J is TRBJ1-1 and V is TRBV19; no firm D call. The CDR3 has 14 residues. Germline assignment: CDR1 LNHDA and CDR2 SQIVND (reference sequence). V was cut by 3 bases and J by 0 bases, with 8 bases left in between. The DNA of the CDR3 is TGTGCCAGTAGTATGGAGGGAATGAACACTGAAGCTTTCTTT. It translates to CASSMEGMNTEAFF.

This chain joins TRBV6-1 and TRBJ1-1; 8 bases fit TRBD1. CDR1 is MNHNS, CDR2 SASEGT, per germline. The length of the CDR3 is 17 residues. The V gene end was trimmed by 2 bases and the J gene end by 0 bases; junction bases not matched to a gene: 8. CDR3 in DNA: TGTGCCAGCAGTGAACGGGGAGCGGGACAGGTGAACACTGAAGCTTTCTTT. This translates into CASSERGAGQVNTEAFF.

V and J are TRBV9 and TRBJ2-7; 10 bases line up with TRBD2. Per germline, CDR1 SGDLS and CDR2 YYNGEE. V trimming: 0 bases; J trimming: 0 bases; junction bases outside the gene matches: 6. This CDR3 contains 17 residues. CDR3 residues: CASSVGLAGRSSYEQYF. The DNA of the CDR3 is TGTGCCAGCAGCGTAGGACTAGCGGGCCGCAGCTCCTACGAGCAGTACTTC.

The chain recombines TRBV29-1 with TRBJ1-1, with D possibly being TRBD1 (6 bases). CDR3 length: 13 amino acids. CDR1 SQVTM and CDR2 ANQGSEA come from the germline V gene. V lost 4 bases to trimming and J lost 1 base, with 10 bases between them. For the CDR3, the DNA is TGCAGCGTTGTTAACAGGGCGAACACTGAAGCTTTCTTT. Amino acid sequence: CSVVNRANTEAFF.

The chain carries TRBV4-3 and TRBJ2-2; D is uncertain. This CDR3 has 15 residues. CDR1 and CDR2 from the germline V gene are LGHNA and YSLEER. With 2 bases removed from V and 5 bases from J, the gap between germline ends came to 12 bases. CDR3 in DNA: TGCGCCAGCAGCCAACTTCTCCGGTTAACCGGGGAGCTGTTTTTT. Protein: CASSQLLRLTGELFF.